This T cell receptor (beta chain) was documented in a study of control samples from healthy donors and cancer patients. This CDR3 comprises 18 residues. The trim removed 2 bases at V and 0 bases at J, leaving 6 bases unmatched. Germline V gene sequence: CDR1 SGDLS, CDR2 YYNGEE. Repertoires were generated with immunoSEQ multiplex PCR, while TCRdb's copy carries only in-frame clones and drops some. This table has under 200,000 clones, about 94% appearing once. Sequences were obtained from blood. The rearrangement joins TRBV9 to TRBJ2-3, with 13 bases fitting TRBD2. The receptor was isolated from a woman in her thirties or forties in good health. The CDR3 loop is CASSVGTSGAASTDTQYF. The CDR3 DNA reads TGTGCCAGCAGCGTCGGGACTAGCGGGGCCGCTAGCACAGATACGCAGTATTTT.